This T cell receptor (beta chain) was obtained from a study of cytomegalovirus exposure and HLA in healthy donors. V shed 6 bases and J shed 3 bases, with 5 bases lying between them. CDR3 length: 11 residues. Germline-derived CDR1 and CDR2 are MNHEY and SVGAGI. Only in-frame clones appear in the TCRdb table, and some are missing; sequencing was by immunoSEQ multiplex PCR. The profile covers 200,000 to 250,000 clones, with around 80% appearing a single time and 11% to 15% taken by the ten largest. Material: PBMCs. This chain links TRBV6-5 with TRBJ2-5, with D uncertain. This TCR was recovered from a woman aged 30 to 39 in good health and CMV-seropositive. The CDR3 coding sequence is TGTGCCAGCAGATATAAAGAGACCCAGTACTTC. Encoded protein: CASRYKETQYF.